These 11 T cell receptor beta chains came from one sample sequenced in a study of blood T cell repertoires in COVID-19. Clones were sequenced by immunoSEQ multiplex PCR, and TCRdb holds only the in-frame ones, with some missing. Of around 100,000 clones listed, approximately 80% were seen once; the top ten hold 4% to 5.5%. The sample taken for sequencing was peripheral blood. The receptor set was obtained from a man in his fifties or sixties with acute or convalescent COVID-19.

V and J are TRBV19 and TRBJ2-1; 7 bases match TRBD2. CDR1 and CDR2 from the germline V gene are LNHDA and SQIVND (reference sequence). V was pared by 6 bases and J by 8 bases, with 13 bases of the junction left unmatched. This CDR3 has 15 residues. The CDR3 DNA reads as TGTGCCAGTAGGAAATCAGGCGGGAGAGGTTATGAGCAGTTCTTC. Translation: CASRKSGGRGYEQFF.

The chain is built from TRBV7-8 and TRBJ1-5; unclear D gene. V lost 1 base to trimming and J lost 0 bases, with 4 bases between them. This CDR3 has 14 amino acids. Germline V lookup: CDR1 SGHVS, CDR2 FQNEAQ. The DNA of the CDR3 is TGTGCCAGCAGCTTAGACGGTAGCAATCAGCCCCAGCATTTT. Translated, it gives CASSLDGSNQPQHF. Together with reference TRBV7-8 and TRBJ1-5, the CDR3 gives the full variable domain: GAGVSQSPRYKVAKRGQDVALRCDPISGHVSLFWYQQALGQGPEFLTYFQNEAQLDKSGLPSDRFFAERPEGSVSTLKIQRTQQEDSAVYLCASSLDGSNQPQHFGDGTRLSIL.

The chain combines TRBV11-1 with TRBJ2-7; D ambiguous. The CDR3 has 13 residues. Trimming stripped 2 bases from V and 4 bases from J, with 9 bases between. Germline CDR1 and CDR2: SGHAT and FQDESV (reference sequence). The CDR3 is CASSLPGWYEQYF. Written as DNA, the CDR3 is TGTGCCAGCAGCTTACCAGGTTGGTACGAGCAGTACTTC.

The gene calls are TRBV2 and TRBJ2-2, with TRBD1 matching over 9 bases. J gave up 5 bases and V 5 bases, and 6 bases lay outside the gene matches. Looked up from germline, CDR1 is SNHLY and CDR2 is FYNNEI. There are 15 residues in the CDR3. The CDR3 here is CASSIGQGRTGELFF. The CDR3 DNA follows: TGTGCCAGCAGTATAGGACAGGGGAGGACCGGGGAGCTGTTTTTT.

This sequence joins TRBV30 and TRBJ2-2; the match to TRBD2 covers 10 bases. After removal of 5 bases from V and 4 bases from J, the junction contained 7 bases not matched to a gene. In germline, CDR1 is GTSNPN, CDR2 SVGIG (reference sequence). The CDR3 has 15 amino acids. The CDR3 nucleotides are TGTGCCTGGGGACCGGGACTAGCGCTCACCGGGGAGCTGTTTTTT. It codes for CAWGPGLALTGELFF. The variable domain in full, with the rest retrieved from reference TRBV30 and TRBJ2-2, is SQTIHQWPATLVQPVGSPLSLECTVEGTSNPNLYWYRQAAGRGLQLLFYSVGIGQISSEVPQNLSASRPQDRQFILSSKKLLLSDSGFYLCAWGPGLALTGELFFGEGSRLTVL.

The chain joins TRBV7-2 to TRBJ1-3; no clear D gene. Trimming took off 3 bases at V and 0 bases at J, with 9 bases between the two ends. This CDR3 region has 15 residues. Germline CDR1 is SGHTA and CDR2 is FQGNSA. CDR3 protein: CASSLDWISGNTIYF. CDR3 nucleotides: TGTGCCAGCAGCTTGGACTGGATCTCTGGAAACACCATATATTTT.

V gene TRBV7-6 combines with J gene TRBJ2-1; 12 nucleotides line up with TRBD2. There are 20 residues in the CDR3. Germline V gene lookup returns CDR1 SGHVS and CDR2 FNYEAQ. Trimming at V came to 2 bases and at J to 1 base, leaving 12 bases not matched to a gene. The CDR3 sequence: CASSLRPSGGAFTSYNEQFF. The DNA of the CDR3 is TGTGCCAGCAGCTTAAGGCCTAGCGGGGGGGCCTTCACATCCTACAATGAGCAGTTCTTC. Full variable domain (rest looked up from reference TRBV7-6 and TRBJ2-1): GAGVSQSPRYKVTKRGQDVALRCDPISGHVSLYWYRQALGQGPEFLTYFNYEAQQDKSGLPNDRFSAERPEGSISTLTIQRTEQRDSAMYRCASSLRPSGGAFTSYNEQFFGPGTRLTVL.

The chain recombines TRBV6-5 with TRBJ2-1; TRBD2 might be the D (7 bases). V was pared by 10 bases and J by 10 bases, with 17 bases between. Germline CDR1 reads MNHEY; CDR2 reads SVGAGI. The CDR3 sequence is 12 residues long. The CDR3 region is CANKRGEGEQFF. CDR3 nucleotide sequence: TGTGCCAACAAGAGGGGGGAGGGGGAGCAGTTCTTC.

This sequence joins TRBV7-3 and TRBJ2-3; no firm D call. This CDR3 contains 12 residues. The germline V gene has CDR1 SGHTA and CDR2 FQGTGA. V lost 2 bases to trimming and J lost 6 bases, with 6 bases between them. CDR3 in amino acids: CASSLFGDTQYF. CDR3 nucleotide sequence: TGTGCCAGCAGCTTATTCGGGGATACGCAGTATTTT.

This chain connects TRBV15 to TRBJ1-4; weak D call: TRBD1 (6 bases). Germline V gene sequence: CDR1 LNHNV, CDR2 YYDKDF (reference sequence). This CDR3 region has 17 residues. V shed 3 bases and J shed 1 base, with 15 bases lying between them. DNA for the CDR3: TGTGCCACCAGCAGCTTGCCGGTACAGGGAACTAATGAAAAACTGTTTTTT. This codes for CATSSLPVQGTNEKLFF.

The chain employs TRBV19 and TRBJ2-1, with TRBD1 as a possible D gene (6 bases). Trimming took off 7 bases at V and 8 bases at J, with 15 bases between the two ends. CDR1 is LNHDA, CDR2 SQIVND, per germline (reference sequence). The CDR3 length is 13 residues. The CDR3 protein is CASKLQGSDEQFF. The CDR3 coding sequence is TGTGCCAGTAAATTACAGGGTTCGGATGAGCAGTTCTTC.